The 27 T cell receptor beta chains presented below share a single source sample, sequenced in a study of CD8+CD57+ T cells in acquired aplastic anemia. TCR beta VDJ combinations and CDR3 sequences were profiled from genomic DNA. TCRdb re-called the reads with MiXCR, one entry per CDR3 protein. The sample carries approximately 100,000 distinct CDR3 sequences, around two thirds recorded once. Patients picked for sequencing had shown CD8+CD57+ cell expansion detected by flow cytometry. Sequencing was performed on sorted CD4+, CD8+, or CD8+CD57+ T cells (not recorded which) from PBMCs. The receptor source for this set is a human donor with aplastic anemia.

In its sample, this clonotype was seen once. V usage is TRBV7-9 and J usage is TRBJ2-1; no clear D gene. Trimming pared 5 bases from V and 7 bases from J, leaving 12 bases between. This CDR3 has 13 amino acids. The germline V gene has CDR1 SEHNR and CDR2 FQNEAQ (reference sequence). The CDR3 sequence: CASSAPRGNEQFF. CDR3 DNA: TGTGCCAGCAGCGCCCCTCGAGGAAATGAGCAGTTCTTC.

The V gene is TRBV20-1, the J gene TRBJ2-1; TRBD1 agrees at 7 bases. The CDR3 consists of 13 residues. Looked up from germline, CDR1 is DFQATT and CDR2 is SNEGSKA (reference sequence). V shed 6 bases and J 4 bases; nucleotides not matched to a gene: 6. The CDR3 DNA follows: TGCAGTGCCTCCGGGACAGTTTACAATGAGCAGTTCTTC. Residues: CSASGTVYNEQFF.

This rearrangement joins TRBV29-1 to TRBJ2-7; TRBD1 matches 7 bases. This CDR3 spans 11 amino acids. With 5 bases clipped from V and 4 bases from J, the junction kept 2 bases outside the gene matches. Germline V CDR1 and CDR2: SQVTM, ANQGSEA. In nucleotides, the CDR3 is TGCAGCGTTCACAGGGGATACGAGCAGTACTTC. Protein sequence: CSVHRGYEQYF.

This sequence joins TRBV10-3 and TRBJ1-2, with a possible D match to TRBD1 (5 bases). Germline V CDR1 and CDR2: ENHRY, SYGVKD. V shed 8 bases and J shed 4 bases, with 11 bases lying between them. This CDR3 is 12 amino acids long. The DNA of the CDR3 is TGTGCCATCTCTTGGGGGACCTATGGCTACACCTTC. This codes for CAISWGTYGYTF.

This clonotype has only a few counts. The chain carries TRBV20-1 and TRBJ2-5; no definite D call. CDR3 length: 12 residues. The germline V and J ends were trimmed by 3 bases and 4 bases, with 9 bases remaining between them. Germline values: CDR1 DFQATT, CDR2 SNEGSKA (reference sequence). The CDR3 DNA reads as TGCAGTGCTAGCCTGAATGGAGAGACCCAGTACTTC. Encoded protein: CSASLNGETQYF.

The V and J genes are TRBV5-6 and TRBJ1-5; 7 bases line up with TRBD1. V lost 4 bases and J lost 6; bases outside the gene matches: 10. Germline V gene sequence: CDR1 SGHDT, CDR2 YYEEEE. CDR3 length: 15 amino acids. The CDR3 nucleotides read TGTGCCAGCAGCATCACTGACAGGGACAGTCAGCCCCAGCATTTT. Residues: CASSITDRDSQPQHF.

The V call is TRBV10-3, the J call TRBJ2-1; the match to TRBD2 covers 11 bases. This CDR3 spans 18 amino acids. The trim removed 8 bases at V and 0 bases at J, leaving 12 bases unmatched. Germline V gene data show CDR1 as ENHRY and CDR2 as SYGVKD. CDR3 protein: CAIRTSGSIRSSYNEQFF. The CDR3 bases are TGTGCCATCCGGACTAGCGGGTCCATCCGGAGCTCCTACAATGAGCAGTTCTTC.

The chain uses TRBV10-1 and TRBJ2-2; D is unresolved. Trimming shortened V by 5 bases and J by 7 bases, and 11 bases separated the two germline ends. Germline CDR1 and CDR2: WNHNN and SYGVQD (reference sequence). The CDR3 totals 13 residues. This CDR3 is CASSLHLFGELFF. The CDR3 DNA sequence: TGCGCCAGCAGTTTACACCTGTTCGGGGAGCTGTTTTTT.

The table lists this clonotype with many counts. The chain links TRBV15 to TRBJ1-5; D unresolved. V lost 2 bases, J lost 5 bases, and 4 bases lay in between. The germline gives CDR1 LNHNV, CDR2 YYDKDF (reference sequence). The CDR3 spans 12 residues. Here the CDR3 reads CATSRPDQPQHF. CDR3 sequence (DNA): TGTGCCACCAGCAGACCAGATCAGCCCCAGCATTTT.

This sequence joins TRBV29-1 and TRBJ1-1, with D uncertain. With 3 bases removed from V and 0 bases from J, the gap between germline ends came to 8 bases. The germline gives CDR1 SQVTM, CDR2 ANQGSEA. This CDR3 has 13 residues. The CDR3 is CSVEVGLNTEAFF. CDR3 nucleotide sequence: TGCAGCGTTGAGGTAGGGCTGAACACTGAAGCTTTCTTT.

In this sample, this clonotype turned up many times. CDR3 DNA: TGTGCCAGCAGTTACGAGACAGGGAAGAACACTGAAGCTTTCTTT. This gives the protein CASSYETGKNTEAFF. The chain joins TRBV6-5 to TRBJ1-1, with 7 positions matching TRBD1. The CDR3 has 15 residues. CDR1 is MNHEY, CDR2 SVGAGI, per germline. V trimming: 2 bases; J trimming: 1 base; junction bases outside the gene matches: 4.

This rearrangement joins TRBV15 to TRBJ1-2, with TRBD1 matching over 10 bases. The CDR3 contains 14 residues. V trimming: 5 bases; J trimming: 7 bases; junction bases outside the gene matches: 7. CDR1 is LNHNV and CDR2 is YYDKDF in the germline V gene (reference sequence). The CDR3 loop reads CATSFDRGHLGYTF. The CDR3 DNA sequence: TGTGCCACCAGCTTTGACAGGGGGCATCTTGGCTACACCTTC.

The chain carries TRBV11-1 and TRBJ1-6; the D is unclear. The V and J ends lost 0 bases and 5 bases respectively, with 11 bases between them. The CDR3 runs to 16 residues. CDR1 and CDR2 from the germline V gene are SGHAT and FQDESV (reference sequence). The CDR3 is CASSLALRIHNSPLHF. For the CDR3, the DNA is TGTGCCAGCAGCTTAGCTCTTCGGATCCATAATTCACCCCTCCACTTT. The whole variable domain, filled in from reference TRBV11-1 and TRBJ1-6, reads EAEVAQSPRYKITEKSQAVAFWCDPISGHATLYWYRQILGQGPELLVQFQDESVVDDSQLPKDRFSAERLKGVDSTLKIQPAELGDSAMYLCASSLALRIHNSPLHFGNGTRLTVT.

The chain recombines TRBV10-3 with TRBJ1-1; tentatively, D is TRBD1 (5 bases). V gave up 2 bases and J gave up 7 bases, with 8 bases separating them. Germline V lookup: CDR1 ENHRY, CDR2 SYGVKD. This CDR3 is built from 12 residues. The CDR3 is CAISENRYEAFF. CDR3 nucleotides: TGTGCCATCAGTGAGAACAGGTATGAAGCTTTCTTT.

This clonotype occurred a few times. V gene TRBV5-1 combines with J gene TRBJ2-7; TRBD1 is a possible D gene (5 bases). The V gene lost 4 bases and the J gene lost 6 bases, with 20 bases spanning the gap. The CDR3 is 15 amino acids. Germline loops: CDR1 SGHRS, CDR2 YFSETQ. The CDR3 region has the DNA TGCGCCAGCAGCCCCATCAGGGTCATAATGTCCGAGCAGTACTTC. It yields the protein CASSPIRVIMSEQYF.

This clonotype was detected a few times. This may be a read error, as it is one base from a much larger clone. No conserved phenylalanine or tryptophan ends this CDR3, so it is likely a read error. This sequence joins TRBV9 and TRBJ1-1; TRBD1 agrees at 11 bases. The length of the CDR3 is 15 residues. Germline values: CDR1 SGDLS, CDR2 YYNGEE. V lost 3 bases to trimming and J lost 4 bases; unmatched junction nucleotides: 5. In DNA, the CDR3 is TGTGCCAGCAGCGCTTCCGGGACAGGGGGCACTGAAGCTTTCTCT. Residues: CASSASGTGGTEAFS.

This chain joins TRBV9 and TRBJ1-5, with TRBD1 identical over 9 bases. J gave up 6 bases and V 5 bases, and 9 bases lay outside the gene matches. The CDR3 has 15 residues. From germline, CDR1 is SGDLS and CDR2 YYNGEE. The CDR3 reads CASSSGTGSTQPQHF. CDR3 coding DNA: TGTGCCAGCAGTTCCGGGACAGGGTCGACTCAGCCCCAGCATTTT.

This chain joins TRBV7-8 and TRBJ2-1; possible D gene TRBD2, 7 bases. The V end lost 6 bases, the J end lost 6 bases, and 15 bases lay between the germline ends. This CDR3 has 14 residues. Per the germline V gene, CDR1 is SGHVS and CDR2 is FQNEAQ. The CDR3 reads CASRPKGGGNEQFF. CDR3 DNA: TGTGCCAGCAGACCAAAGGGGGGGGGCAATGAGCAGTTCTTC. Using reference TRBV7-8 and TRBJ2-1 for the parts outside the CDR3, the full variable domain is GAGVSQSPRYKVAKRGQDVALRCDPISGHVSLFWYQQALGQGPEFLTYFQNEAQLDKSGLPSDRFFAERPEGSVSTLKIQRTQQEDSAVYLCASRPKGGGNEQFFGPGTRLTVL.

The chain uses TRBV19 and TRBJ1-6; D remains ambiguous. Germline CDR1 reads LNHDA; CDR2 reads SQIVND (reference sequence). Trimming stripped 1 base from V and 10 bases from J, with 8 bases between. The CDR3 spans 13 residues. This chain's CDR3 is CASSIGIWSPLHF. In nucleotides, the CDR3 is TGTGCCAGTAGTATAGGGATATGGTCACCCCTCCACTTT.

V gene TRBV24-1 combines with J gene TRBJ2-1, with 7 nucleotides matching TRBD1. CDR3 length equals 15 residues. The V gene end was trimmed by 3 bases and the J gene end by 8 bases; junction bases not matched to a gene: 9. Germline V CDR1 and CDR2: KGHDR, SFDVKD. CDR3 in DNA: TGTGCCACCAGTGATCCTAGACAGGGTGAGGATGAGCAGTTCTTC. Protein product: CATSDPRQGEDEQFF.

The genes are TRBV2 and TRBJ2-3; D gene unclear. The germline V gene has CDR1 SNHLY and CDR2 FYNNEI. The CDR3 runs to 13 residues. Trimming shortened V by 6 bases and J by 0 bases, and 7 bases separated the two germline ends. In DNA, the CDR3 is TGTGCCAGCAGCCCCCAAAGCACAGATACGCAGTATTTT. It codes for CASSPQSTDTQYF.

The chain is built from TRBV7-9 and TRBJ2-7; 10 positions agree with TRBD1. CDR3 length: 11 residues. Germline loops: CDR1 SEHNR, CDR2 FQNEAQ (reference sequence). Losses at the gene ends were 4 bases for V and 11 bases for J; bases not matched to a gene: 2. CDR3 nucleotide sequence: TGTGCCAGCAGCTCAGGACAGGGGGAGTACTTC. Its translation is CASSSGQGEYF.

The V and J genes are TRBV7-3 and TRBJ1-2, with D perhaps TRBD1 (5 bases). Germline-derived CDR1 and CDR2 are SGHTA and FQGTGA. CDR3 length equals 14 residues. V lost 9 bases and J 3 bases, leaving 17 bases between the germline ends. Here the CDR3 DNA reads TGTGCCAGTAGTATTCCGGGGGAGTACTATGGCTACACCTTC. Translation: CASSIPGEYYGYTF.

The J gene is TRBJ1-1, the V gene TRBV20-1, with D possibly TRBD1 on 5 matching bases. The CDR3 has 14 amino acids. The V gene lost 2 bases and the J gene lost 2 bases, with 12 bases spanning the gap. Germline CDR1 DFQATT, CDR2 SNEGSKA (reference sequence). CDR3 DNA sequence: TGCAGTGCTAGACCAGGGTCATTAAACACTGAAGCTTTCTTT. Its protein product is CSARPGSLNTEAFF.

The chain uses TRBV5-1 and TRBJ2-1; either TRBD1 or TRBD2 may supply D (6 bases each). The CDR3 length is 16 residues. The V end was cut by 0 bases, the J end by 5 bases, with 15 bases between. The germline V gene has CDR1 SGHRS and CDR2 YFSETQ. In nucleotides, the CDR3 is TGCGCCAGCAGCTTGGGTTGGGGGGCGGATGACAATGAGCAGTTCTTC. It encodes CASSLGWGADDNEQFF. Full variable domain (outside the CDR3, taken from reference TRBV5-1 and TRBJ2-1): KAGVTQTPRYLIKTRGQQVTLSCSPISGHRSVSWYQQTPGQGLQFLFEYFSETQRNKGNFPGRFSGRQFSNSRSEMNVSTLELGDSALYLCASSLGWGADDNEQFFGPGTRLTVL.

The CDR3 DNA reads TGCAGTGCTAGAGCGGGACTAGCGAACACCGGGGAGCTGTTTTTT. It translates to CSARAGLANTGELFF. V gene TRBV20-1 combines with J gene TRBJ2-2; 8 bases align to TRBD2. CDR3 length: 15 residues. Germline values: CDR1 DFQATT, CDR2 SNEGSKA (reference sequence). The V and J ends lost 1 base and 0 bases, in that order; junction bases with no gene match: 1.

Concerning this clonotype itself: A read error may produce the germline difference seen at one junction end. This rearrangement joins TRBV7-7 to TRBJ2-5; D is uncertain. Germline assignment: CDR1 SSHAT and CDR2 FNYEAQ (reference sequence). The CDR3 loop spans 12 amino acids. Here the CDR3 reads CASSATGETQYF. CDR3 coding DNA: TGTGCTAGCAGTGCGACTGGGGAGACCCAGTACTTC.